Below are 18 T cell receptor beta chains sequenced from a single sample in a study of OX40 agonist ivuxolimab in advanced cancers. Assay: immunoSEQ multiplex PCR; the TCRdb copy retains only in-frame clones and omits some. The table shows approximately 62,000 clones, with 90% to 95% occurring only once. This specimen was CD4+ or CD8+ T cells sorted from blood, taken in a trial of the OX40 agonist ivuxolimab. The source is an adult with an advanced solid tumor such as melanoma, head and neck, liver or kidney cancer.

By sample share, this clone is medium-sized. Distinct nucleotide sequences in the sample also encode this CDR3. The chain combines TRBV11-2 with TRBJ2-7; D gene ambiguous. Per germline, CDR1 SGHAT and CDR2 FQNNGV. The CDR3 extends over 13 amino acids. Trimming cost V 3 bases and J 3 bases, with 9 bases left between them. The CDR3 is CASSFGSNYEQYF. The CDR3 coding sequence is TGTGCCAGCAGCTTTGGCAGCAACTACGAGCAGTACTTC.

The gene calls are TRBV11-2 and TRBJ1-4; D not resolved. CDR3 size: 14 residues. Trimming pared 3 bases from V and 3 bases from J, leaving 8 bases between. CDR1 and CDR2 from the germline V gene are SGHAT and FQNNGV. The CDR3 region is CASSFFQPNEKLFF. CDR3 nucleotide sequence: TGTGCCAGCAGCTTCTTTCAGCCTAATGAAAAACTGTTTTTT.

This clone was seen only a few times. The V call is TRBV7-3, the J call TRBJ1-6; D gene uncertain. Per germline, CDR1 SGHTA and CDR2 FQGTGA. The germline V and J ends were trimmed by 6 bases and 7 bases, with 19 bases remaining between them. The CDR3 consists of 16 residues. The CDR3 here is CASRRPGWALNSPLHF. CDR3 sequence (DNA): TGTGCCAGCAGGCGCCCGGGGTGGGCCCTCAATTCACCCCTCCACTTT.

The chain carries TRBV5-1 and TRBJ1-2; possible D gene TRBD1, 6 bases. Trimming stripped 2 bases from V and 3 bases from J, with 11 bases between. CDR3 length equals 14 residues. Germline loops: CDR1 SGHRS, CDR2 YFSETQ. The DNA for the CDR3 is TGCGCCAGCAGCTTCACAGGGAAGGACTATGGCTACACCTTC. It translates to CASSFTGKDYGYTF.

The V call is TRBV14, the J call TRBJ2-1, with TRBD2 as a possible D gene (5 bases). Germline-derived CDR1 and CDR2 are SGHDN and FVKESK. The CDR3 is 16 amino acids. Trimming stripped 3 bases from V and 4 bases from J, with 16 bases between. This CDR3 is CASSQLLVPPYNEQFF. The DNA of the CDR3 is TGTGCCAGCAGCCAGCTACTAGTTCCCCCTTACAATGAGCAGTTCTTC.

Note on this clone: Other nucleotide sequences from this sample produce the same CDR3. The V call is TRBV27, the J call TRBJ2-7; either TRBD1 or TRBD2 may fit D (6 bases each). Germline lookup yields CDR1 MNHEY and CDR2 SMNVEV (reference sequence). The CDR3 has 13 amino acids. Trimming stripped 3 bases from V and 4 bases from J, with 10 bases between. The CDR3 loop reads CASSLEGGYEQYF. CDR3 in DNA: TGTGCCAGCAGTTTGGAAGGGGGGTACGAGCAGTACTTC.

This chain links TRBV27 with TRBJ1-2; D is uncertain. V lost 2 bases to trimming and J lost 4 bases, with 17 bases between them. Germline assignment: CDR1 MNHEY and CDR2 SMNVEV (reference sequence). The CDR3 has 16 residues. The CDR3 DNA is TGTGCCAGCAGTTTACGGTCCCAGATAGTCCCCTATGGCTACACCTTC. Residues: CASSLRSQIVPYGYTF.

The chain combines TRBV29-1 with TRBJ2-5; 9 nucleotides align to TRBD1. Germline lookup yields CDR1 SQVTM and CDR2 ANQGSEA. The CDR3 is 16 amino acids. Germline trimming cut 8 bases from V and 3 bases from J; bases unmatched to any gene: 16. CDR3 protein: CSLSFPGQGGEETQYF. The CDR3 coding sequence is TGCAGCTTATCATTTCCGGGACAGGGAGGGGAAGAGACCCAGTACTTC.

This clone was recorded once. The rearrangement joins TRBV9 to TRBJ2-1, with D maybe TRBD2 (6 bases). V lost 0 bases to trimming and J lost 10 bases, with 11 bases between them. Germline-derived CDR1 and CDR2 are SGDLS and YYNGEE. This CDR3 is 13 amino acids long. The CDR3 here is CASSVGGEAEQFF. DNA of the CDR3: TGTGCCAGCAGCGTAGGGGGGGAAGCGGAGCAGTTCTTC.

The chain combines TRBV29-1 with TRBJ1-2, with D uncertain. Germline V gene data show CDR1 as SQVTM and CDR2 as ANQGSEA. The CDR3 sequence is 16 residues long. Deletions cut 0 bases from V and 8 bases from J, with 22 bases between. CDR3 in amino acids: CSVEDTGRASHEGYTF. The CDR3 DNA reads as TGCAGCGTTGAAGATACTGGTAGGGCCAGCCACGAGGGCTACACCTTC.

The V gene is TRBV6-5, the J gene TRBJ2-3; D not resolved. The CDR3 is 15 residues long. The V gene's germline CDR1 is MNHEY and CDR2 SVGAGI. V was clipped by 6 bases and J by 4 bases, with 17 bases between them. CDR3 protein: CASSAQSRLADTQYF. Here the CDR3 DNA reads TGTGCCAGCAGCGCACAGAGTAGATTGGCAGATACGCAGTATTTT.

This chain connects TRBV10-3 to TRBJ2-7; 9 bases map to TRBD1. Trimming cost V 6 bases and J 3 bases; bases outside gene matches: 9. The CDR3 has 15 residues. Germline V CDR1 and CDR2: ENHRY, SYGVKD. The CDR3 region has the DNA TGTGCCATCAGCTCTAGAGGGGACAGGGACTACGAGCAGTACTTC. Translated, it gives CAISSRGDRDYEQYF.

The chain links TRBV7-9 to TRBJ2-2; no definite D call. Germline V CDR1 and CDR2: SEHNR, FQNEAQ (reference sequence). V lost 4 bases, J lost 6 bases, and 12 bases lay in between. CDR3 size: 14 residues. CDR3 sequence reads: CASSYPGRAGELFF. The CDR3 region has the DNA TGTGCCAGCAGCTACCCCGGTAGGGCCGGGGAGCTGTTTTTT.

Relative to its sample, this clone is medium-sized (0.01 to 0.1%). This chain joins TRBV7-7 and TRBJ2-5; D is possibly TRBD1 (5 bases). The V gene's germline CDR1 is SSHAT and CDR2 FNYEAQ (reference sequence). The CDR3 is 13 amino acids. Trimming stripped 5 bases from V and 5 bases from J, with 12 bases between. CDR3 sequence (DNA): TGTGCCAGCAGCCGGATGGGGCGGGAGACCCAGTACTTC. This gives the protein CASSRMGRETQYF.

CDR3 amino acids: CASSLKVQDPSNEQFF. The CDR3 DNA follows: TGTGCCAGCAGCTTAAAGGTCCAGGATCCTTCGAATGAGCAGTTCTTC. The V call is TRBV7-3, the J call TRBJ2-1; D is unclear. Germline lookup yields CDR1 SGHTA and CDR2 FQGTGA. V was trimmed by 1 base and J by 7 bases, leaving 17 bases between them. The CDR3 has 16 amino acids.

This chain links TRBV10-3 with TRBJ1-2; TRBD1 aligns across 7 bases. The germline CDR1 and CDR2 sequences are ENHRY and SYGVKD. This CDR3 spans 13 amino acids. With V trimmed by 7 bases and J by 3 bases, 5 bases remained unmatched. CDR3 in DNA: TGTGCCATCACCAAAGGGGGCGACTATGGCTACACCTTC. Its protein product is CAITKGGDYGYTF.

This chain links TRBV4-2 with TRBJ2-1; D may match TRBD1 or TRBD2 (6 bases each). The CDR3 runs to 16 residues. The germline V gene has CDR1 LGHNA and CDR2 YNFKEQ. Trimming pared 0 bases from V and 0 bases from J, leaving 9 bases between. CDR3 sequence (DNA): TGTGCCAGCAGCCAAGAGGAGGGGGACTCCTACAATGAGCAGTTCTTC. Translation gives CASSQEEGDSYNEQFF.

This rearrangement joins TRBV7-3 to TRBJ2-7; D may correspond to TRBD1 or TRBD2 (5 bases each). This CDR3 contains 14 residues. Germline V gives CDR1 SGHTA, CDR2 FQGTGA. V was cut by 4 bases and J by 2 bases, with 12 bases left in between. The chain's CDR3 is CASSSSGAPYEQYF. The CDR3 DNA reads TGTGCCAGCAGCTCCTCCGGGGCCCCCTACGAGCAGTACTTC. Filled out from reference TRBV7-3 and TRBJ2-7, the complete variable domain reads GAGVSQTPSNKVTEKGKYVELRCDPISGHTALYWYRQSLGQGPEFLIYFQGTGAADDSGLPNDRFFAVRPEGSVSTLKIQRTERGDSAVYLCASSSSGAPYEQYFGPGTRLTVT.